This T cell receptor (beta chain) came from a study of blood T cell repertoires in COVID-19. Method: immunoSEQ multiplex PCR; TCRdb's copy keeps in-frame clones and lacks some. This sample has approximately 450,000 clones, with roughly 87% found just once. This CDR3 comprises 15 residues. Germline values: CDR1 SGHDN, CDR2 FVKESK. V lost 3 bases and J lost 4, with 15 bases in between. This clone was seen more than once but under ten times. The sequenced material came from PBMCs or T cells enriched from blood (not recorded which). The chain couples TRBV14 to TRBJ1-1; D is unresolved. The receptor comes from a woman under 30 with acute COVID-19. The CDR3 coding sequence is TGTGCCAGCAGCCAGTTGACGGGAAGATCCACTGAAGCTTTCTTT. Its translation: CASSQLTGRSTEAFF.